This TCR beta chain was profiled in a study of regulatory T cells in long-lasting Graves disease. Study context: Graves' patients, diagnosed recently, had received antithyroid drugs under 3 months. Notes on the study in general: TRBV28, TRBJ1-2 and TRBJ2-5 were favored in persistent disease.

Time point meaning: newly diagnosed GD, antithyroid drugs for less than 3 months. The TCR library was made from RNA that had been extracted from PBMCs in TRIzol. Relying on iRepertoire HTBI primers and Arm-PCR of CDR3 regions, the team built TCR beta libraries. MiXCR, run by TCRdb on the multiplex PCR reads, gives a single entry per CDR3 protein. The table shows around 400,000 distinct CDR3 sequences, with 15% to 18% occurring only once. The CDR3 is 13 amino acids. The germline V gene encodes CDR1 DFQATT and CDR2 SNEGSKA (reference sequence). Trimming took off 0 bases at V and 6 bases at J, with 8 bases between the two ends. Details on this clonotype: Its antigen is unknown.

The chain links TRBV20-1 to TRBJ2-2; no reliable D call. This sequence originates from a female donor with Graves disease. The sequencing here drew on peripheral blood mononuclear cells (PBMCs), taken at new diagnosis, from a patient treated with antithyroid drugs. The CDR3 reads CSARELRAGELFF. Written as DNA, the CDR3 is TGCAGTGCTAGAGAGCTCCGGGCCGGGGAGCTGTTTTTT.